These 5 T cell receptor beta chains were sequenced from one sample in a study of CD4 T cell repertoires in COVID-19. Sequencing was done directly on freshly isolated, uncultured memory T cells. Profiled with immunoSEQ multiplex PCR; TCRdb holds only in-frame clones, not every one. The sample shows about 22,000 clones, roughly 91% of them seen only once. The sequencing here drew on central memory CD4+ T cells from blood, taken before the COVID-19 pandemic. These receptor sequences come from a human donor who had COVID-19.

The chain combines TRBV30 with TRBJ2-3; 9 bases match TRBD2. The V gene end was trimmed by 1 base and the J gene end by 1 base; junction bases not matched to a gene: 3. This CDR3 contains 15 residues. Germline loops: CDR1 GTSNPN, CDR2 SVGIG (reference sequence). CDR3 sequence: CAWSGGLARTDTQYF. Here the CDR3 DNA reads TGTGCCTGGAGTGGGGGACTAGCCCGCACAGATACGCAGTATTTT.

The chain couples TRBV18 to TRBJ1-2; D gene uncertain. Trimming removed 3 bases from V and 6 bases from J, with 8 bases in between. CDR3 length: 12 residues. Germline CDR1 and CDR2: KGHSH and LQKENI. The chain's CDR3 is CASSPAGDGYTF. The DNA of the CDR3 is TGTGCCAGCTCACCCGCCGGGGATGGCTACACCTTC.

The chain is built from TRBV21-1 and TRBJ2-5; TRBD1 is taken as the D call from the table, unchecked against the DNA. TRBV21-1 constitutes a pseudogene. The CDR3 covers 15 residues. As DNA, the CDR3 is TGTGCCAGCCTAAACAGGGGGCCCCTCCAAGAGACCCAGTACTTC. Amino acid sequence: CASLNRGPLQETQYF.

The chain combines TRBV19 with TRBJ2-1; 11 bases are a match to TRBD2. Per the germline V gene, CDR1 is LNHDA and CDR2 is SQIVND (reference sequence). J was trimmed by 7 bases and V by 5 bases; bases with no gene match: 7. The CDR3 is made up of 15 amino acids. The CDR3 sequence: CASSLLAGGGNEQFF. The CDR3 coding sequence is TGTGCCAGTAGTCTCCTAGCGGGGGGAGGTAATGAGCAGTTCTTC.

This chain uses TRBV19 with TRBJ2-1, with TRBD1 matching over 9 bases. This CDR3 has 17 amino acids. J lost 9 bases, V lost 3 bases, and 15 bases had no gene match. Looked up from germline, CDR1 is LNHDA and CDR2 is SQIVND (reference sequence). The CDR3 sequence is CASSMSTGGSFRVEQFF. As DNA, the CDR3 is TGTGCCAGTAGTATGTCGACAGGGGGGTCCTTCCGGGTTGAGCAGTTCTTC.